These T cell receptor beta chains were read from a single sample in a study of shared clonotypes between healthy human individuals. The table came from immunoSEQ multiplex PCR; TCRdb's copy has only in-frame clones and leaves some out. Seen here are some 1.4 million clones, around 95% observed once, and the top ten hold 1% to 1.5%. Sequences were obtained from naive CD4+ T cells sorted from blood. Receptor source: a man aged 25 to 40 in good health. The CDR3 runs from the conserved cysteine through the conserved F or W.

TRBJ2-7 TRBV7-2 CASSRTRSYEQYF
TRBJ1-4 TRBV19 CASSIGGTRNEKLFF
TRBJ2-7 TRBV2 CASSIRGPTAEQYF
TRBJ2-1 TRBV4-2 CASSHQAGGTYNEQFF
TRBJ2-3 TRBV7-9 CASSQLAGGSDTQYF
TRBJ2-7 TRBV19 CASSIGAGANYEQYF
TRBJ2-5 TRBV10-3 CAISEIWASQETQYF
TRBJ2-1 TRBV9 CASSVAGGPRNEQFF
TRBJ2-3 TRBV7-6 CASRQTGETQYF
TRBJ1-1 TRBV2 CASTPGGNTEAFF
TRBJ2-3 TRBV5-1 CASSLAAGGTADTQYF
TRBJ2-3 TRBV18 CASSPSVRTQYF
TRBJ2-3 TRBV6-1 CASSEKTSGRKTGADTQYF
TRBJ2-3 TRBV6-5 CASRGQHTDTQYF
TRBJ2-5 TRBV19 CASSILRGETQYF
TRBJ2-2 TRBV5-8 CASSFPPGTGHTGELFF
TRBJ2-3 TRBV28 CASSYNAGGVRDTQYF
TRBJ1-2 TRBV5-5 CASSLVGGSGGYTF
TRBJ2-2 TRBV6-1 CASSKNTGELFF
TRBJ1-2 TRBV28 CASSLRQGGYTF
TRBJ2-1 TRBV6-6 CASNYNGASSYNEQFF
TRBJ2-2 TRBV30 CAWDTRLGTGELFF
TRBJ2-3 TRBV7-3 CASSFGTGGTDTQYF
TRBJ2-7 TRBV11-2 CASSFRDLQEQYF
TRBJ1-5 TRBV6-1 CASRRDRYSNQPQHF
TRBJ1-2 TRBV18 CASSPGQNYGYTF
TRBJ1-1 TRBV2 CASSRQGSNTEAFF
TRBJ2-3 TRBV19 CASTRDGRVGDTQYF
TRBJ2-3 TRBV5-6 CASSTGTRLVADTQYF
TRBJ2-5 TRBV5-5 CASSLGTSGISTPQYF
TRBJ2-7 TRBV29-1 CSASWTGSDYEQYF
TRBJ2-7 TRBV9 CASSVGGSQGSWFEQYF
TRBJ1-4 TRBV7-9 CASSFLGSSEKLFF
TRBJ2-7 TRBV5-4 CASSRPGQNYEQYF
TRBJ2-3 TRBV2 CASFEGRSTQYF
TRBJ2-7 TRBV27 CASSFGVSYEQYF
TRBJ2-7 TRBV9 CASSVDWSSYEQYF
TRBJ1-5 TRBV6-1 CASSPGQENQPQHF
TRBJ2-1 TRBV5-4 CASSFRTGRGEQFF
TRBJ2-2 TRBV25-1 CASSAGELFF
TRBJ1-1 TRBV9 CASSVDGQGDAEAFF
TRBJ2-7 TRBV4-3 CASSQVDGVSSYEQYF
TRBJ2-2 TRBV6-5 CASTLDRGNTGELFF
TRBJ2-7 TRBV27 CASSLNRGNYEQYF
TRBJ2-5 TRBV29-1 CSALVGGETQYF
TRBJ2-2 TRBV9 CASSKGGKSGELFF
TRBJ2-5 TRBV5-6 CASSLRRGVPQFETQYF
TRBJ2-2 TRBV7-2 CASSSPGTNFVAGELFF
TRBJ2-6 TRBV27 CASSVFSGANVLTF
TRBJ2-7 TRBV18 CASSSLQGPFSYEQYF
TRBJ2-7 TRBV6-1 CASSQREGYYEQYF
TRBJ2-5 TRBV2 CASSVLETQYF
TRBJ2-3 TRBV5-1 CASSLLGSDTQYF
TRBJ2-7 TRBV2 CASISQSSGRALSYEQYF
TRBJ2-5 TRBV5-6 CASSLTHQETQYF
TRBJ2-3 TRBV28 CASSYRLAGNTDTQYF
TRBJ1-2 TRBV6-5 CASSERASGYTF
TRBJ2-7 TRBV6-1 CASSPTSGSSYEQYF
TRBJ2-3 TRBV5-1 CASSLADTNTDTQYF
TRBJ2-7 TRBV5-1 CASSPGGQGLYEQYF